This TCR beta chain was found in a study of blood T cells in healthy people across ages. Study results and limitations: The unknown donor CMV status may have confounded expanded clonotype changes.

Points on this clonotype: Its specificity is unknown. A much larger clone lies one base from this, so it may be a read error.

In each sample, at least 7 million PBMCs were isolated. A J-beta primer mix and a sample-barcoded 5' primer were used in a second PCR of about 7 to 11 cycles. TCRdb reanalysed the 5' RACE reads using MiXCR and keeps one entry per CDR3 protein. The sample has 850,000 to 1,100,000 distinct CDR3 sequences, under 40% seen once. Germline-derived CDR1 and CDR2 are SQVTM and ANQGSEA. The CDR3 is made up of 13 amino acids. The chain carries TRBV29-1 and TRBJ2-5; D is uncertain. The DNA end lines up better with TRBJ2-1; the J call may be wrong. This sequence was found in a man aged 18-30 years in good health. Sequenced sample: blood. CDR3 sequence: CSVAEQLKETQFF. CDR3 bases: TGCAGCGTTGCAGAGCAGCTTAAAGAGACCCAGTTCTTC.